This TCR beta chain was recorded in a study of long-term antiretroviral therapy in people with HIV. Survey-level immunoSEQ v3.0 assays were run. This table comes from immunoSEQ multiplex PCR, and its TCRdb copy is limited to in-frame clones, with some not included. The table includes some 31,000 clones, around 93% detected once. On this clone itself: Antigen specificity is unknown.

Overall study findings and caveats: Repertoires in HIV (unlike those of controls) had narrower CDR3 length ranges. Clonal populations expanded prior to ART predominated within the repertoire at all time points.

V lost 2 bases, J lost 8 bases, and 15 bases lay in between. Germline CDR1 MNHEY, CDR2 SVGAGI. The CDR3 length is 14 residues. There was at least one pre-ART PBMC sample for each donor, plus at least two post-ART PBMC samples. The sequence was obtained from a middle-aged man with HIV. The gene calls are TRBV6-5 and TRBJ1-2; maybe TRBD1 (6 bases). The material sequenced was unsorted PBMCs, taken 7.3 to 7.5 years after starting antiretroviral therapy. This CDR3 is CASSYRDIRGGYTF. The CDR3 nucleotides read TGTGCCAGCAGTTACCGGGACATCAGAGGGGGCTACACCTTC.